The clone carrying this T cell receptor beta chain was picked up many times. As yet, its antigen is unknown. The sample is drawn from a study of T cells after yellow fever vaccination. About the study: Preparation used SMART-Seq v4 Ultra Low Input for the low-cell-number fractions.

General study results and limits: Most clones from primary vaccination were detected again post-booster (roughly 96% CD4, about 85% CD8).

A universal primer site and UMIs were added as TCR cDNA was made by 5'RACE template switching. Via MiXCR, TCRdb re-called the 5' RACE reads, giving one row per CDR3 protein. The table lists approximately 160,000 distinct CDR3 sequences, around 9.7% of them singletons. This clonotype originated in a man in his late teens or twenties who received the YFV17D yellow fever vaccine. The sample consisted of CD8+ T cells sorted from PBMCs, taken 45 days after the yellow fever booster vaccination.

This CDR3 reads CASSYRGNEQFF. CDR3 DNA: TGTGCCAGCAGTTACAGGGGGAATGAGCAGTTCTTC. V is TRBV6-5 and J is TRBJ2-1, with D possibly matching TRBD1 (6 bases). V was cut by 2 bases and J by 7 bases, with 6 bases left in between. This CDR3 has 12 residues. Germline CDR1 reads MNHEY; CDR2 reads SVGAGI.